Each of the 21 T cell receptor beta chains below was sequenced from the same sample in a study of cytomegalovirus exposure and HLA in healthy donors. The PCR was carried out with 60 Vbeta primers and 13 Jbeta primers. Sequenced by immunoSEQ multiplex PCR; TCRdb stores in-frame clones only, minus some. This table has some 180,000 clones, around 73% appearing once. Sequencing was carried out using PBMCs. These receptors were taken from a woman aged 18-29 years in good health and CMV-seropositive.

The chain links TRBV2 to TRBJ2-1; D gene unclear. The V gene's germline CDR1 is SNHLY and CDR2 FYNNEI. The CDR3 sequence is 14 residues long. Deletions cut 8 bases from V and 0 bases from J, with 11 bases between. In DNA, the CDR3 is TGTGCCAGCCTAGTGGCTCACTCCTACAATGAGCAGTTCTTC. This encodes CASLVAHSYNEQFF.

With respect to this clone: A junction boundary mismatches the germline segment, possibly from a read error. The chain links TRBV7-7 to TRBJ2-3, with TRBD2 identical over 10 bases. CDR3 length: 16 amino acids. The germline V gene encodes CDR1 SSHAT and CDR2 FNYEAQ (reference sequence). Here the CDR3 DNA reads TGTGCTAGCAGCCCACTTAGCGGGGGGATCACAGATACGCAGTATTTT. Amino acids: CASSPLSGGITDTQYF. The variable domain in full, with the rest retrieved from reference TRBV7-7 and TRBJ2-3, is GAGVSQSPRYKVTKRGQDVTLRCDPISSHATLYWYQQALGQGPEFLTYFNYEAQPDKSGLPSDRFSAERPEGSISTLTIQRTEQRDSAMYRCASSPLSGGITDTQYFGPGTRLTVL.

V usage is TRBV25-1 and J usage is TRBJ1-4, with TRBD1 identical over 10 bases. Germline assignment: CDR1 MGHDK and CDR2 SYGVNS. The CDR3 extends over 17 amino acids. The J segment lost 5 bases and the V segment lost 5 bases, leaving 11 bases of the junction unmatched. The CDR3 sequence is CASSPGQGKFGNEKLFF. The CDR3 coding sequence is TGTGCCAGCAGTCCGGGACAGGGGAAGTTCGGGAATGAAAAACTGTTTTTT.

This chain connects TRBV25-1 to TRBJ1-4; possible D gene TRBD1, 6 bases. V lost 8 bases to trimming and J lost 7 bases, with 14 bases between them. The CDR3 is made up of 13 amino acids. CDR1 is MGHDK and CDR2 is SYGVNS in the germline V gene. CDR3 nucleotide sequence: TGTGCCAGCCAGGGGTTGTGGAGTGAAAAACTGTTTTTT. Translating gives CASQGLWSEKLFF.

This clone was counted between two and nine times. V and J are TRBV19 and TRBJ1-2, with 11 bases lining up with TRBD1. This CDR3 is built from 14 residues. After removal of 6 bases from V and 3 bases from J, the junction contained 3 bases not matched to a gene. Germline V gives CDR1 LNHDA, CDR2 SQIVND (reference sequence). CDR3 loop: CASSRTGGDYGYTF. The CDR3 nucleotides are TGTGCCAGTAGCAGGACAGGGGGCGACTATGGCTACACCTTC.

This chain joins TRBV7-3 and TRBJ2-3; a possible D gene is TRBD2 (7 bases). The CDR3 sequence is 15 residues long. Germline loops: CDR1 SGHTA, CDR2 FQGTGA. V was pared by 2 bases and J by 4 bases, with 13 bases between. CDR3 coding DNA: TGTGCCAGCAGCTTATGGGGGGGGGCCGCAGATACGCAGTATTTT. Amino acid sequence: CASSLWGGAADTQYF.

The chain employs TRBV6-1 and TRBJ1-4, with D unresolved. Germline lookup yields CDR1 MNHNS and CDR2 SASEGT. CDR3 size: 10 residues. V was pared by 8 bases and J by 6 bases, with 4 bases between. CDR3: CASADEKLFF. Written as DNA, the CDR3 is TGTGCCAGCGCGGATGAAAAACTGTTTTTT.

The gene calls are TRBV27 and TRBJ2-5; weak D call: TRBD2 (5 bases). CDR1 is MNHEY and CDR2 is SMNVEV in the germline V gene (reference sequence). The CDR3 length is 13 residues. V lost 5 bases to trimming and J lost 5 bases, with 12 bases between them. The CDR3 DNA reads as TGTGCCAGCAGTCCTCCACCGGGGGAGACCCAGTACTTC. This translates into CASSPPPGETQYF.

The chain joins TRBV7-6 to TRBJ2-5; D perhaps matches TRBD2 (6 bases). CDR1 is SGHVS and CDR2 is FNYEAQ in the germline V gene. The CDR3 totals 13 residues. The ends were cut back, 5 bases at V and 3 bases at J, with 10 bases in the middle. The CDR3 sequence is CASSRWGEETQYF. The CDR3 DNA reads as TGTGCCAGCAGCCGCTGGGGGGAAGAGACCCAGTACTTC.

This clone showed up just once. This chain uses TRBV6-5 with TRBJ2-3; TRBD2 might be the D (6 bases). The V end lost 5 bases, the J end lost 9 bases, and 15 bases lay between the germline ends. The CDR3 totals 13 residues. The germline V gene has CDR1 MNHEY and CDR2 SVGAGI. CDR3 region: CASSMGLPQTQYF. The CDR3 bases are TGTGCCAGCAGTATGGGACTGCCACAGACGCAGTATTTT.

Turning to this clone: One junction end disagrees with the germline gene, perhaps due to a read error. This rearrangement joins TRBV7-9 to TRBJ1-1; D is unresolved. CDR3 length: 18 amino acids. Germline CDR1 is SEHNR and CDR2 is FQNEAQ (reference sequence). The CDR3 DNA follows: TGTTCCAGCAGCTCACGCCCCCTTGGCGGTCTCATGAACACTGAAGCTTTCTTT. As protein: CSSSSRPLGGLMNTEAFF. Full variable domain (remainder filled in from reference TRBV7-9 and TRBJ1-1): DTGVSQNPRHKITKRGQNVTFRCDPISEHNRLYWYRQTLGQGPEFLTYFQNEAQLEKSRLLSDRFSAERPKGSFSTLEIQRTEQGDSAMYLCSSSSRPLGGLMNTEAFFGQGTRLTVV.

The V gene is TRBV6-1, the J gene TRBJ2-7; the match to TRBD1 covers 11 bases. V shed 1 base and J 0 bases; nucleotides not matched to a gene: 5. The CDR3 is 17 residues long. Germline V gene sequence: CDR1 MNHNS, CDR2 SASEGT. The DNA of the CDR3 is TGTGCCAGCAGTGAAGGGACAGGGGGCCTCCCCTCCTACGAGCAGTACTTC. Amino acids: CASSEGTGGLPSYEQYF.

The CDR3 sequence: CAWSPPAKANSPLHF. CDR3 coding DNA: TGTGCCTGGAGTCCACCAGCGAAGGCTAATTCACCCCTCCACTTT. This chain uses TRBV30 with TRBJ1-6; no clear D. CDR3 length: 15 residues. V was trimmed by 2 bases and J by 6 bases, leaving 14 bases between them. Germline V CDR1 and CDR2: GTSNPN, SVGIG (reference sequence).

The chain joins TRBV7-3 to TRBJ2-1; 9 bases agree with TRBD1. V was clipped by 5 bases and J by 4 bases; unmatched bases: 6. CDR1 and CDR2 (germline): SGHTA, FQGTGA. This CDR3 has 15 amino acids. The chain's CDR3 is CASSSTGGVYNEQFF. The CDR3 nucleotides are TGTGCCAGCAGCAGCACAGGGGGCGTTTACAATGAGCAGTTCTTC.

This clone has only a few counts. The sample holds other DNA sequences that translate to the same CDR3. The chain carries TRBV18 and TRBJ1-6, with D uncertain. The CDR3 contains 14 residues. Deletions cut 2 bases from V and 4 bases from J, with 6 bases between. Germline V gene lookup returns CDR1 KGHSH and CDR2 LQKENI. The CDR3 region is CASSPAGYNSPLHF. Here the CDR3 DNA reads TGTGCCAGCTCACCAGCAGGTTATAATTCACCCCTCCACTTT.

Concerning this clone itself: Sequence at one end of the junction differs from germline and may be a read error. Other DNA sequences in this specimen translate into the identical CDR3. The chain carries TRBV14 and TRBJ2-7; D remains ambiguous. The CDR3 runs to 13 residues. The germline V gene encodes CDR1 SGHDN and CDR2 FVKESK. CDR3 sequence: CASSQAATYEQYF. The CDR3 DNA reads TGTGCCAGCAGCCAGGCGGCTACCTATGAGCAGTACTTC.

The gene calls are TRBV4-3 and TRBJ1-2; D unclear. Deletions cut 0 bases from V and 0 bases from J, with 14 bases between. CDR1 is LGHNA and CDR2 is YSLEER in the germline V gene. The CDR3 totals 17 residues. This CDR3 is CASSQDRTADTNYGYTF. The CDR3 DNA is TGCGCCAGCAGCCAAGATCGCACAGCTGACACTAACTATGGCTACACCTTC.

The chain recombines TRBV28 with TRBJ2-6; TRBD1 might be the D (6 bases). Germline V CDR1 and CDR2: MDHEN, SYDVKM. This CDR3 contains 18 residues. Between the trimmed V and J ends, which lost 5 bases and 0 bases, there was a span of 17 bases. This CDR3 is CASSTLTGFSSGANVLTF. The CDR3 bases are TGTGCCAGCAGTACATTAACAGGGTTTAGCTCTGGGGCCAACGTCCTGACTTTC.

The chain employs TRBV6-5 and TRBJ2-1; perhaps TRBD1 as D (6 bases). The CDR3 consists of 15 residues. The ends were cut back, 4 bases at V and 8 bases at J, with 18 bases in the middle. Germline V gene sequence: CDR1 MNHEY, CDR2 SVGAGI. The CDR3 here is CASSSQSLGGYEQFF. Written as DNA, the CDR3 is TGTGCCAGCAGTTCCCAGAGTCTAGGGGGATATGAGCAGTTCTTC.

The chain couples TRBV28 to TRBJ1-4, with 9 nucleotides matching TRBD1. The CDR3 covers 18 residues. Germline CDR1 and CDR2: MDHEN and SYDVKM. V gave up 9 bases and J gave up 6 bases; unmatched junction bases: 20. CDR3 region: CARNPGQGNLGMYEKLFF. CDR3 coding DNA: TGTGCCAGGAACCCAGGACAGGGGAATCTGGGGATGTATGAAAAACTGTTTTTT.

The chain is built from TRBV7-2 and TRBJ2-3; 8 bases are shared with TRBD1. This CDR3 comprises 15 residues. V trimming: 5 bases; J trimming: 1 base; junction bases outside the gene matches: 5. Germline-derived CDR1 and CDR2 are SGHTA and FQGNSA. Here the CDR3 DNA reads TGTGCCAGCAGCGGACAGGGAAGGGGCACAGATACGCAGTATTTT. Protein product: CASSGQGRGTDTQYF.